Each of the 25 T cell receptor beta chains below was sequenced from the same sample in a study of blood T cell repertoires in COVID-19. Method: immunoSEQ multiplex PCR; TCRdb's copy keeps in-frame clones and lacks some. The data contain 90,000 or so clones, under 90% of them seen just once; the ten biggest clones take up about 3.7%. The sequenced sample consisted of peripheral blood. The receptors stem from a woman aged 70-85 years with acute or convalescent COVID-19.

V and J are TRBV24-1 and TRBJ2-1, with a possible D match to TRBD2 (5 bases). The ends were cut back, 7 bases at V and 4 bases at J, with 13 bases in the middle. The CDR3 length is 14 residues. Germline lookup yields CDR1 KGHDR and CDR2 SFDVKD. CDR3 in DNA: TGTGCCACCAGCGGGTCGGGGTTGTACAATGAGCAGTTCTTC. It specifies CATSGSGLYNEQFF.

The V and J genes are TRBV28 and TRBJ1-4; unclear D gene. Germline assignment: CDR1 MDHEN and CDR2 SYDVKM. Trimming shortened V by 8 bases and J by 7 bases, and 11 bases separated the two germline ends. The CDR3 totals 12 residues. CDR3 DNA sequence: TGTGCCAGCCTGGGCGTTTCTGAAAAACTGTTTTTT. Translating it yields CASLGVSEKLFF.

The CDR3 sequence is CASSYADYGYTF. The CDR3 nucleotides are TGTGCCAGCAGTTACGCAGACTATGGCTACACCTTC. V and J are TRBV6-6 and TRBJ1-2; D unclear. Trimming removed 2 bases at V and 3 bases at J, with 4 bases between. The germline V gene encodes CDR1 MNHNY and CDR2 SVGAGI (reference sequence). The length of the CDR3 is 12 residues.

The rearrangement uses TRBV18 and TRBJ1-5, with a possible D match to TRBD1 (5 bases). Germline-derived CDR1 and CDR2 are KGHSH and LQKENI. With 4 bases removed from V and 7 bases from J, the gap between germline ends came to 14 bases. The CDR3 has 14 residues. CDR3 bases: TGTGCCAGCTCACTTACAGGAAAGATGCAGCCCCAGCATTTT. As protein: CASSLTGKMQPQHF.

In its sample, this clone was seen a few times. This rearrangement joins TRBV7-6 to TRBJ1-1, with D hard to call. CDR1 and CDR2 (germline): SGHVS, FNYEAQ. This CDR3 is 15 amino acids long. V gave up 5 bases and J gave up 1 base, with 14 bases separating them. The CDR3 loop is CASSPEVSANTEAFF. CDR3 sequence (DNA): TGTGCCAGCAGCCCCGAGGTGTCAGCGAACACTGAAGCTTTCTTT. Using reference TRBV7-6 and TRBJ1-1 for the parts outside the CDR3, the full variable domain is GAGVSQSPRYKVTKRGQDVALRCDPISGHVSLYWYRQALGQGPEFLTYFNYEAQQDKSGLPNDRFSAERPEGSISTLTIQRTEQRDSAMYRCASSPEVSANTEAFFGQGTRLTVV.

The V call is TRBV7-8, the J call TRBJ1-2, with D uncertain. The CDR3 has 14 amino acids. V lost 1 base and J 3 bases, leaving 9 bases between the germline ends. Germline V gene data show CDR1 as SGHVS and CDR2 as FQNEAQ. The CDR3 sequence is CASSLVGSDYGYTF. Written as DNA, the CDR3 is TGTGCCAGCAGCTTAGTCGGCAGCGACTATGGCTACACCTTC.

The chain is built from TRBV2 and TRBJ2-3, with TRBD1 matching 7 bases. Germline V CDR1 and CDR2: SNHLY, FYNNEI. Losses at the gene ends were 5 bases for V and 0 bases for J; bases not matched to a gene: 5. The CDR3 extends over 15 amino acids. Here the CDR3 DNA reads TGTGCCAGCAGTACCACAGGGGTCAGCACAGATACGCAGTATTTT. This gives the protein CASSTTGVSTDTQYF.

V usage is TRBV7-2 and J usage is TRBJ2-2; 7 nucleotides align to TRBD1. Per germline, CDR1 SGHTA and CDR2 FQGNSA. This CDR3 has 16 residues. V dropped 5 bases and J dropped 2; count of bases not matched to a gene: 8. The CDR3 bases are TGTGCCAGCAGCATGTGGGGACAGTTTAACACCGGGGAGCTGTTTTTT. The encoded protein is CASSMWGQFNTGELFF.

V usage is TRBV12-3 or TRBV12-4 and J usage is TRBJ2-1; D unresolved. The CDR3 consists of 12 residues. V was cut by 2 bases and J by 6 bases, with 5 bases left in between. The chain's CDR3 is CASSLTGNEQFF. The CDR3 DNA reads as TGTGCCAGCAGTTTAACGGGCAATGAGCAGTTCTTC.

V is TRBV24-1 and J is TRBJ2-7; TRBD2 aligns across 10 bases. CDR1 KGHDR and CDR2 SFDVKD come from the germline V gene. V dropped 4 bases and J dropped 5; count of bases not matched to a gene: 10. The CDR3 runs to 16 residues. The CDR3 region is CATSETRAGGFDEQYF. CDR3 sequence (DNA): TGTGCCACCAGTGAGACCCGAGCGGGAGGGTTCGACGAGCAGTACTTC.

The CDR3 sequence: CASRGDRGQYTEAFF. The CDR3 region has the DNA TGTGCCAGTAGAGGGGACAGGGGTCAGTACACTGAAGCTTTCTTT. This chain links TRBV19 with TRBJ1-1; TRBD1 agrees at 10 bases. Germline CDR1 is LNHDA and CDR2 is SQIVND (reference sequence). The CDR3 consists of 15 residues. With 6 bases clipped from V and 3 bases from J, the junction kept 7 bases outside the gene matches.

The rearrangement uses TRBV5-1 and TRBJ1-3, with a tentative D call TRBD1 (5 bases). Germline CDR1 is SGHRS and CDR2 is YFSETQ. The CDR3 covers 16 residues. V was cut by 2 bases and J by 0 bases, with 12 bases left in between. CDR3 sequence (DNA): TGCGCCAGCAGCTTACGGGGGACGGACTCTGGAAACACCATATATTTT. Protein: CASSLRGTDSGNTIYF. Full variable domain (rest looked up from reference TRBV5-1 and TRBJ1-3): KAGVTQTPRYLIKTRGQQVTLSCSPISGHRSVSWYQQTPGQGLQFLFEYFSETQRNKGNFPGRFSGRQFSNSRSEMNVSTLELGDSALYLCASSLRGTDSGNTIYFGEGSWLTVV.

The chain combines TRBV10-2 with TRBJ2-1, with 9 bases identical to TRBD1. V was clipped by 6 bases and J by 9 bases; unmatched bases: 12. Germline loops: CDR1 WSHSY, CDR2 SAAADI. CDR3 length: 15 residues. The CDR3 sequence is CASRVDRGTLGEQFF. CDR3 nucleotide sequence: TGCGCCAGCAGAGTGGACAGGGGAACTCTCGGTGAGCAGTTCTTC.

The chain is built from TRBV18 and TRBJ1-2, with TRBD1 matching over 7 bases. Germline CDR1 KGHSH, CDR2 LQKENI. The trim removed 6 bases at V and 5 bases at J, leaving 9 bases unmatched. The CDR3 runs to 14 residues. The CDR3 sequence: CASSRGTDLYGYTF. As DNA, the CDR3 is TGTGCCAGCTCTCGGGGGACAGACCTATATGGCTACACCTTC.

This rearrangement joins TRBV28 to TRBJ1-1; 8 bases are a match to TRBD1. The V gene end was trimmed by 4 bases and the J gene end by 10 bases; junction bases not matched to a gene: 8. Germline CDR1 reads MDHEN; CDR2 reads SYDVKM. The CDR3 is 13 amino acids. Here the CDR3 reads CASSSGGSGPAFF. DNA of the CDR3: TGTGCCAGCAGTTCAGGGGGCTCCGGACCAGCTTTCTTT.

This chain joins TRBV7-9 and TRBJ2-5; 7 bases line up with TRBD2. V was pared by 4 bases and J by 5 bases, with 4 bases of the junction left unmatched. The germline CDR1 and CDR2 sequences are SEHNR and FQNEAQ (reference sequence). The CDR3 sequence is 13 residues long. This CDR3 reads CASSWLAAETQYF. DNA of the CDR3: TGTGCCAGCAGCTGGCTAGCGGCCGAGACCCAGTACTTC.

The V and J genes are TRBV19 and TRBJ2-3; D is tentatively TRBD1 or TRBD2 (7 bases each). The germline CDR1 and CDR2 sequences are LNHDA and SQIVND (reference sequence). The CDR3 consists of 15 residues. V lost 9 bases and J 2 bases, leaving 18 bases between the germline ends. In DNA form, the CDR3 reads TGTGCCAGCAGAATACAGGGGACTAACACAGATACGCAGTATTTT. Amino acid sequence: CASRIQGTNTDTQYF.

This chain connects TRBV27 to TRBJ2-5, with D possibly TRBD2 on 6 matching bases. The germline V gene encodes CDR1 MNHEY and CDR2 SMNVEV (reference sequence). The CDR3 loop spans 15 amino acids. The V end was cut by 1 base, the J end by 5 bases, with 14 bases between. The CDR3 DNA is TGTGCCAGCAGTTTATGGGGCGGGACGAGGGAGACCCAGTACTTC. Its protein is CASSLWGGTRETQYF.

The V and J genes are TRBV6-2 or TRBV6-3 and TRBJ2-3, with 7 bases that match TRBD1. Trimming removed 2 bases from V and 3 bases from J; junction bases left unmatched: 11. The CDR3 extends over 17 amino acids. Per germline, CDR1 MNHEY and CDR2 SVGEGT. CDR3 loop: CASSYLQGRGQTDTQYF. CDR3 DNA: TGTGCCAGCAGTTACCTCCAGGGAAGGGGGCAAACAGATACGCAGTATTTT.

V is TRBV5-1 and J is TRBJ1-2, with D tentatively TRBD1 (5 bases). Germline CDR1 reads SGHRS; CDR2 reads YFSETQ. The CDR3 covers 13 residues. Trimming removed 1 base from V and 7 bases from J, with 11 bases in between. The CDR3 sequence is CASSLKGASGYTF. The CDR3 DNA is TGCGCCAGCAGCTTGAAAGGGGCGAGTGGCTACACCTTC.

This clone was seen once. The chain combines TRBV28 with TRBJ1-1; possibly TRBD1 for D (5 bases). CDR3 length: 13 amino acids. Between the trimmed V and J ends, which lost 5 bases and 5 bases, there was a span of 12 bases. The germline V gene encodes CDR1 MDHEN and CDR2 SYDVKM. CDR3 region: CASSRGTRTEAFF. The DNA of the CDR3 is TGTGCCAGCAGTCGGGGGACGCGTACTGAAGCTTTCTTT.

V is TRBV5-1 and J is TRBJ2-1; TRBD1 aligns across 7 bases. The CDR3 is 17 amino acids. V dropped 0 bases and J dropped 3; count of bases not matched to a gene: 9. Germline values: CDR1 SGHRS, CDR2 YFSETQ. The CDR3: CASSLAAGTEIYNEQFF. CDR3 coding DNA: TGCGCCAGCAGCTTGGCTGCCGGGACAGAAATCTACAATGAGCAGTTCTTC. Supplemented by reference TRBV5-1 and TRBJ2-1, the full variable domain reads KAGVTQTPRYLIKTRGQQVTLSCSPISGHRSVSWYQQTPGQGLQFLFEYFSETQRNKGNFPGRFSGRQFSNSRSEMNVSTLELGDSALYLCASSLAAGTEIYNEQFFGPGTRLTVL.

CDR3 bases: TGTGCCAGCAGTGGACTTCAAATGGGACATGAAGGAGGCTACACCTTC. This gives the protein CASSGLQMGHEGGYTF. The J gene is TRBJ1-2, the V gene TRBV2, with D perhaps TRBD1 (6 bases). V was trimmed by 4 bases and J by 8 bases, leaving 23 bases between them. Germline assignment: CDR1 SNHLY and CDR2 FYNNEI. There are 16 residues in the CDR3. Full variable domain (rest looked up from reference TRBV2 and TRBJ1-2): EPEVTQTPSHQVTQMGQEVILRCVPISNHLYFYWYRQILGQKVEFLVSFYNNEISEKSEIFDDQFSVERPDGSNFTLKIRSTKLEDSAMYFCASSGLQMGHEGGYTFGSGTRLTVV.

This chain joins TRBV28 and TRBJ2-3, with TRBD2 matching over 7 bases. This CDR3 is 15 amino acids long. Germline CDR1 reads MDHEN; CDR2 reads SYDVKM. Germline trimming cut 7 bases from V and 2 bases from J; bases unmatched to any gene: 9. The CDR3 reads CASTLLAELTDTQYF. DNA of the CDR3: TGTGCCAGCACTCTTCTAGCGGAGCTCACAGATACGCAGTATTTT.

V and J are TRBV19 and TRBJ2-3; 12 bases are a match to TRBD2. The ends lost 5 bases at V and 0 bases at J; junction bases unmatched: 6. Germline V gene lookup returns CDR1 LNHDA and CDR2 SQIVND (reference sequence). This CDR3 region has 17 residues. The CDR3 DNA sequence: TGTGCCAGTAGTGCTAGCGGGAGGGGTTTCAGCACAGATACGCAGTATTTT. This codes for CASSASGRGFSTDTQYF.